This entry is about one TCR beta chain. Its specificity is unknown. Relative to the germline gene, one junction end is altered; a read error may explain this. The use of previously described methods and listed TCR primers produced the bulk TCR libraries. TCRdb used MiXCR to reprocess the PCR reads, holding one entry per CDR3 protein. The sample lists about 640,000 distinct CDR3 sequences, just under 20% occurring once. Libraries from naive CD8 cells were generated from about 20,000 to 1,000,000 sorted cells (with 10%, 30% or 50% RNA). Sorting defined naive CD8 T cells as CD8+CD4-CCR7+CD45RA+. This specimen belongs to a study of molecular identifiers for immune sequencing clone quantification. Study observations and caveats: Clones that had above 20 RNA copies took up over 99% of effector molecules but under 1% in naive cells.

The sequence derives from a human donor in good health. Some libraries in this study had Jurkat cell RNA spiked in. The sequenced material came from naive CD8+ T cells from blood, with Jurkat cell RNA spiked in. Described subset: FACS-sorted CD8+CD4-CCR7+CD45RA+ naive T cells.

The CDR3 loop reads CAGSLGAGTTEAFF. CDR3 nucleotide sequence: TGTGCCGGCAGCTTAGGAGCTGGGACCACTGAAGCTTTCTTT. J is TRBJ1-1 and V is TRBV7-9, with a possible D match to TRBD1 (5 bases). Germline CDR1 SEHNR, CDR2 FQNEAQ (reference sequence). CDR3 size: 14 residues.